The following is a TCR beta chain sequence with its context. Its specificity is unknown. This sample is part of a study of cytomegalovirus exposure and HLA in healthy donors. General study points: According to the study, roughly 160 TCR beta chains were cytomegalovirus-associated. Donors belonging to an Asian-associated ancestry cluster reportedly showed fewer N-insertions in productive TCRs than the roughly 670-donor mean, according to what a later analysis found.

The V segment lost 0 bases and the J segment 1 base; nucleotides outside the gene matches: 7. The CDR3 length is 16 residues. Germline lookup yields CDR1 SGHNT and CDR2 YYREEE (reference sequence). The PCR used 60 Vbeta and 13 Jbeta primers. The protocol was immunoSEQ multiplex PCR, while the TCRdb copy is restricted to in-frame clones and leaves out a portion. The sample lists 130,000 or so clones, roughly 74% occurring once. Specimen: PBMCs. The origin of this receptor is a man in his forties in good health and CMV-seropositive. The rearrangement links TRBV5-4 to TRBJ2-7, with 7 bases that match TRBD2. The CDR3 loop reads CASSLAGIAGSYEQYF. The CDR3 coding sequence is TGTGCCAGCAGCTTGGCCGGGATAGCGGGTTCCTACGAGCAGTACTTC.